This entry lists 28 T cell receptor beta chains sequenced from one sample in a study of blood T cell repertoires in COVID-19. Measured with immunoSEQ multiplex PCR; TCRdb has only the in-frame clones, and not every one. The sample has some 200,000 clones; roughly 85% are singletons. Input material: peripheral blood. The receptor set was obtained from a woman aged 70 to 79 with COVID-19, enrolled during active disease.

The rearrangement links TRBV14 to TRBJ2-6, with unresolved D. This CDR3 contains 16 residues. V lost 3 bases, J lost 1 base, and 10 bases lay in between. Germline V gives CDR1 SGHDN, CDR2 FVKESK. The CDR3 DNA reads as TGTGCCAGCAGCCAGGTCCGGGTGTCTGGGGCCAACGTCCTGACTTTC. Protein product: CASSQVRVSGANVLTF.

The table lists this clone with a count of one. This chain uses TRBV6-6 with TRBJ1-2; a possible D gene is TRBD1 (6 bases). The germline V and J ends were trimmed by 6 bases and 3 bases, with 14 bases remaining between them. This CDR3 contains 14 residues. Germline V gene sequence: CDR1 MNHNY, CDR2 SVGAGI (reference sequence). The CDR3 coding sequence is TGTGCCAGCAGAAACTCACAGGGTTACTATGGCTACACCTTC. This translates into CASRNSQGYYGYTF.

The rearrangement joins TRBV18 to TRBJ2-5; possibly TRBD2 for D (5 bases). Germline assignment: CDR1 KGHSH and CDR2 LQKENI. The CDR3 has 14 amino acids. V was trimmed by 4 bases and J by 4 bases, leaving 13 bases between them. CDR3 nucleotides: TGTGCCAGCTCACTAGCGAAGGATCGAGAGACCCAGTACTTC. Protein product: CASSLAKDRETQYF.

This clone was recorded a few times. CDR3 region: CASSSSSSGSSYNEQFF. The DNA for the CDR3 is TGTGCCAGCAGTTCCTCCTCATCAGGTAGCTCCTACAATGAGCAGTTCTTC. The rearrangement uses TRBV6-2 or TRBV6-3 and TRBJ2-1; no firm D call. Germline V gene lookup returns CDR1 MNHEY and CDR2 SVGEGT. The CDR3 has 17 residues. V was shortened by 4 bases and J by 0 bases, with 16 bases between the two germline ends.

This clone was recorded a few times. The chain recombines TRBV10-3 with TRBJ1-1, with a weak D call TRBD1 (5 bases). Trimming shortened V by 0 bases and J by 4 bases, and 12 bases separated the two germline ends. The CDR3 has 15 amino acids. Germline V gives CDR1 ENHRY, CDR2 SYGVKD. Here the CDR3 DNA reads TGTGCCATCAGTGAGTCTTCCAGGGTAATCACTGAAGCTTTCTTT. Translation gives CAISESSRVITEAFF.

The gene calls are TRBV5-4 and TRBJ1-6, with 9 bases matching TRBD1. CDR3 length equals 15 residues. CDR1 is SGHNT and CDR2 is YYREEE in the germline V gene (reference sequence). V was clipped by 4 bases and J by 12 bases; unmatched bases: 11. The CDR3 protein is CASSGGTGMSRPLHF. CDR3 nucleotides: TGTGCCAGCAGCGGAGGGACAGGGATGTCTCGACCCCTCCACTTT.

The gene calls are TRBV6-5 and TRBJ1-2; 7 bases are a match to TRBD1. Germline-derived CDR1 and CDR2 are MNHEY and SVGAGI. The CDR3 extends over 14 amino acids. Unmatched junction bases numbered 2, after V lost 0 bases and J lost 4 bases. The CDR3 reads CASSYSTGFYGYTF. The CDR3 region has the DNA TGTGCCAGCAGTTACTCGACAGGGTTCTATGGCTACACCTTC.

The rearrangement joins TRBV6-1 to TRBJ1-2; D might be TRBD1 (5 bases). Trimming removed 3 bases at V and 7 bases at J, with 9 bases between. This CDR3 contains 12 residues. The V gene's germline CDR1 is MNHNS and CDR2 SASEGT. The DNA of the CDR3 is TGTGCCAGCAGTGACAGGGTATTTGGCTACACCTTC. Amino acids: CASSDRVFGYTF.

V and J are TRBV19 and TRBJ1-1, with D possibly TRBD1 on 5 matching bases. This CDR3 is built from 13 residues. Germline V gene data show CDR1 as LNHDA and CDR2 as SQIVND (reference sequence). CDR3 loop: CASGYGLSTEAFF. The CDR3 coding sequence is TGTGCGTCAGGGTACGGGCTTAGCACTGAAGCTTTCTTT.

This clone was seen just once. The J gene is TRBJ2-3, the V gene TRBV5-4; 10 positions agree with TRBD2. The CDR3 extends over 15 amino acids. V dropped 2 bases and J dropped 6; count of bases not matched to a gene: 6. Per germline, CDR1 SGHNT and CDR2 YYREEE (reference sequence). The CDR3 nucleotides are TGTGCCAGCAGCTTTATAGCGGGGGGACTCGATACGCAGTATTTT. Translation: CASSFIAGGLDTQYF.

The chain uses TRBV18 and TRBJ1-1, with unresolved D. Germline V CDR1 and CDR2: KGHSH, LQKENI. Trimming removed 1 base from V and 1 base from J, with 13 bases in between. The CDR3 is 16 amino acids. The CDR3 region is CASSPQWGAANTEAFF. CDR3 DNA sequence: TGTGCCAGCTCACCACAATGGGGAGCGGCGAACACTGAAGCTTTCTTT.

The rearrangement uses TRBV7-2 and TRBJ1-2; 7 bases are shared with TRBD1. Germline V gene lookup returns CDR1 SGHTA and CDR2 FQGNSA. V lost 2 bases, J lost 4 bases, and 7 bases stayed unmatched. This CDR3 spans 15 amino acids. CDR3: CASSLSDRVGYGYTF. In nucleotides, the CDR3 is TGTGCCAGCAGCTTATCTGACAGGGTCGGCTATGGCTACACCTTC.

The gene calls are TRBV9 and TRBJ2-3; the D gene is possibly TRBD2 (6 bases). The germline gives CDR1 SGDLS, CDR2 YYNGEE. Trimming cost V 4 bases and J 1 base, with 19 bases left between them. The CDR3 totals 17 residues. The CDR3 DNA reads TGTGCCAGCAGCTCAACGGGGGTCGGGGCCGGCACAGATACGCAGTATTTT. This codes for CASSSTGVGAGTDTQYF. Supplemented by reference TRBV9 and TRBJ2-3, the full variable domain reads DSGVTQTPKHLITATGQRVTLRCSPRSGDLSVYWYQQSLDQGLQFLIQYYNGEERAKGNILERFSAQQFPDLHSELNLSSLELGDSALYFCASSSTGVGAGTDTQYFGPGTRLTVL.

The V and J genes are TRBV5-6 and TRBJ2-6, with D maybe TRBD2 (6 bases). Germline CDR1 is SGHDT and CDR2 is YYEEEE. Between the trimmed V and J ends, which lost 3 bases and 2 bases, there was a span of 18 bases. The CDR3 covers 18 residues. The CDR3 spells CASSYIPFGGAGANVLTF. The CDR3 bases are TGTGCCAGCAGCTATATTCCCTTTGGCGGGGCTGGGGCCAACGTCCTGACTTTC.

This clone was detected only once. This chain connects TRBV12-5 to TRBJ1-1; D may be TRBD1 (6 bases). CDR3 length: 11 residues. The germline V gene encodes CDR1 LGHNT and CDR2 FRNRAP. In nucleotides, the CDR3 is TGTGTTACGGCAGGGGTCACTGAAGCTTTCTTT. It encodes CVTAGVTEAFF.

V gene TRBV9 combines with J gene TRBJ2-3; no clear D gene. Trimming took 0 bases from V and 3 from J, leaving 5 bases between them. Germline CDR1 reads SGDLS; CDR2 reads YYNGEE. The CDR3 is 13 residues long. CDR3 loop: CASSVAITDTQYF. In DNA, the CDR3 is TGTGCCAGCAGCGTAGCTATAACAGATACGCAGTATTTT.

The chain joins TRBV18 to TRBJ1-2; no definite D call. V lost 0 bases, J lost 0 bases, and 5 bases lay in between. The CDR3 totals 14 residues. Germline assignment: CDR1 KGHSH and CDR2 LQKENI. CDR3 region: CASSPPSANYGYTF. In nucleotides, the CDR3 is TGTGCCAGCTCACCACCGTCAGCTAACTATGGCTACACCTTC. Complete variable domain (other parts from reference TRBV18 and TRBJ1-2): NAGVMQNPRHLVRRRGQEARLRCSPMKGHSHVYWYRQLPEEGLKFMVYLQKENIIDESGMPKERFSAEFPKEGPSILRIQQVVRGDSAAYFCASSPPSANYGYTFGSGTRLTVV.

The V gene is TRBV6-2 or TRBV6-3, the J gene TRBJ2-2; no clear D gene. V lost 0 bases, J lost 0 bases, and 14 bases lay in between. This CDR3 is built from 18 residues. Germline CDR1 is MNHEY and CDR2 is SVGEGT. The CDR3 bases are TGTGCCAGCAGTTACTCGAACGTCAGGCCACCGAACACCGGGGAGCTGTTTTTT. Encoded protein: CASSYSNVRPPNTGELFF.

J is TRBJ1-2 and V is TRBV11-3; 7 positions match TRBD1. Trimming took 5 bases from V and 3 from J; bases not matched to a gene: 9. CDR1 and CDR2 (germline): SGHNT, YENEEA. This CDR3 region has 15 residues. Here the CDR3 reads CASSPRTGFDYGYTF. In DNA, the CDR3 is TGTGCCAGCAGCCCCAGGACAGGATTCGACTATGGCTACACCTTC.

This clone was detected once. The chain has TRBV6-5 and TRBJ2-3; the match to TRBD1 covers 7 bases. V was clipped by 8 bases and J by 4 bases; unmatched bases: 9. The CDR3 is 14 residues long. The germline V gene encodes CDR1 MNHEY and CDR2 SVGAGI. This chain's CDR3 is CASRQGNGADTQYF. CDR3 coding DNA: TGTGCCAGCCGACAGGGTAATGGGGCAGATACGCAGTATTTT.

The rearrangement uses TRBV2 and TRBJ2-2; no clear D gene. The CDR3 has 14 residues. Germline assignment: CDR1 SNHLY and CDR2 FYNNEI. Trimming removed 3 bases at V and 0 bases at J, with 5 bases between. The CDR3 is CASSDFANTGELFF. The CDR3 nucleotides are TGTGCCAGCAGTGATTTCGCGAACACCGGGGAGCTGTTTTTT.

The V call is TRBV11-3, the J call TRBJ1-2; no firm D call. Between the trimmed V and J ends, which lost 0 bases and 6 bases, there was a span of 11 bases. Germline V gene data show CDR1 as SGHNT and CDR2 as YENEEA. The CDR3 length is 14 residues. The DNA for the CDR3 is TGTGCCAGCAGCTTAGATAACAATCAGAATGGCTACACCTTC. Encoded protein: CASSLDNNQNGYTF.

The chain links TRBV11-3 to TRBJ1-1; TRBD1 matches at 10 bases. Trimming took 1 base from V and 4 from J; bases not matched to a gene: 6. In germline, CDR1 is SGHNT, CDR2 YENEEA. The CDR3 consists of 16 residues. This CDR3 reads CASSLGRTGGFTEAFF. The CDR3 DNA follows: TGTGCCAGCAGCTTAGGACGGACAGGGGGATTCACTGAAGCTTTCTTT.

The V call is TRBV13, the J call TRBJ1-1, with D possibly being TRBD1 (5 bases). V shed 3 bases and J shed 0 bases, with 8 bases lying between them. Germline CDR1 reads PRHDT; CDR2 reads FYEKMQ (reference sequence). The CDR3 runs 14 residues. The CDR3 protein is CASSFGHLNTEAFF. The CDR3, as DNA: TGTGCCAGCAGCTTTGGACATTTGAACACTGAAGCTTTCTTT.

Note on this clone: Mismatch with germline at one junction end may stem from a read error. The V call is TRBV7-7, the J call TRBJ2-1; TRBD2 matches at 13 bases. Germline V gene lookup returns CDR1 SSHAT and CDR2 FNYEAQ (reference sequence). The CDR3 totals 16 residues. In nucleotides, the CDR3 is TGTGCTAGCAGCTTAGGGACTAGCGGGGCCTACAATGAGCAGTTCTTC. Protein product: CASSLGTSGAYNEQFF.

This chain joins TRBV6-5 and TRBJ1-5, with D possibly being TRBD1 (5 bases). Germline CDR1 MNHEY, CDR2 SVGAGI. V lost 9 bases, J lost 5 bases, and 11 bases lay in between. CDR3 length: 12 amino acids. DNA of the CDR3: TGTGCCAGTAGGGGCGCGGATCAGCCCCAGCATTTT. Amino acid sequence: CASRGADQPQHF.

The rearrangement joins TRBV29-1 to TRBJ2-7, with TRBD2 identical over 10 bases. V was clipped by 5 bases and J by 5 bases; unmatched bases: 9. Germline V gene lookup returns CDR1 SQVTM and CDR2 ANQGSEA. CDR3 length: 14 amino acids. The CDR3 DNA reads TGCAGCGTTTCGGAAGCGGGAGGGCCCGACGAGCAGTACTTC. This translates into CSVSEAGGPDEQYF.

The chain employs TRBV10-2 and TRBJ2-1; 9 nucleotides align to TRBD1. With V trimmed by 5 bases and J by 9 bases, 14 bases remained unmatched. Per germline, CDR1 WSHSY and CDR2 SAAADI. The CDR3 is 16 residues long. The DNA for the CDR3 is TGCGCCAGCAGTCTCCCGGGACAGGGAATCCTCAGTGAGCAGTTCTTC. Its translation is CASSLPGQGILSEQFF.